The clone carrying this T cell receptor (beta chain) was seen once. TCRdb's copy holds only in-frame clones and misses some; the assay was immunoSEQ multiplex PCR. This sample yields approximately 150,000 clones, of which almost 85% are seen a single time; around 3.7% belongs to the top ten. The data derive from a study of blood T cell repertoires in COVID-19. This receptor was taken from a woman in her 50s with acute COVID-19. The sample consisted of PBMCs or T cells enriched from blood (not recorded which).

The CDR3 DNA follows: TGTGCCAGCGGTACAGGCCCCTTGGGGACCCAGTACTTC. This gives the protein CASGTGPLGTQYF. The J gene is TRBJ2-5, the V gene TRBV6-5; D is possibly TRBD1 (5 bases). The CDR3 is made up of 13 amino acids. V was trimmed by 8 bases and J by 7 bases, leaving 17 bases between them. The V gene's germline CDR1 is MNHEY and CDR2 SVGAGI.